One and the same sample provided the 10 T cell receptor beta chains below, sequenced in a study of T-cell reconstitution after alpha-beta-depleted transplantation in children. Unique molecular identifiers were used to barcode this TCRbeta library. One entry per CDR3 protein, called by TCRdb with MiXCR from the PCR reads. The sample holds hundreds of thousands of distinct CDR3 sequences, about 15% seen once. The sample here was PBMCs from the stem cell graft donor, taken from the stem cell graft. These TCRs come from a human donor who donated a stem cell graft to a child with acute myeloid leukemia.

The sample holds many counts of this clonotype. The gene calls are TRBV9 and TRBJ2-2, with 8 nucleotides matching TRBD1. The junction had 13 bases not matched to a gene; V was cut back by 3 bases and J by 6 bases. CDR1 and CDR2 (germline): SGDLS, YYNGEE. CDR3 length: 17 amino acids. CDR3 sequence: CASSAWTGTSNAGELFF. For the CDR3, the DNA is TGTGCCAGCAGCGCGTGGACAGGGACGTCGAATGCCGGGGAGCTGTTTTTT.

The sample holds many counts of this clonotype. This CDR3 is CSARGAPDRILYPSYEQYV. In DNA, the CDR3 is TGCAGTGCTAGAGGGGCCCCAGACAGGATCCTATACCCCTCCTACGAGCAGTACGTC. The rearrangement joins TRBV20-1 to TRBJ2-7; possible D gene TRBD1, 6 bases. Germline V gives CDR1 DFQATT, CDR2 SNEGSKA (reference sequence). Trimming shortened V by 1 base and J by 0 bases, and 25 bases separated the two germline ends. There are 19 residues in the CDR3.

This clonotype has at least ten counts. The rearrangement links TRBV27 to TRBJ1-1, with no clear D. V gave up 5 bases and J gave up 3 bases, with 16 bases separating them. The germline V gene has CDR1 MNHEY and CDR2 SMNVEV (reference sequence). There are 15 residues in the CDR3. CDR3 bases: TGTGCCAGCAGTCCGATGTCGAAGGCTCACACTGAAGCTTTCTTT. As protein: CASSPMSKAHTEAFF.

This clonotype was counted at least ten times. The chain carries TRBV6-1 and TRBJ2-1; 7 nucleotides line up with TRBD1. V lost 4 bases and J lost 4; bases outside the gene matches: 7. In germline, CDR1 is MNHNS, CDR2 SASEGT. This CDR3 is built from 15 residues. The CDR3 spells CASSGRQGQYNEQFF. The DNA of the CDR3 is TGTGCCAGCAGTGGCAGACAGGGACAGTACAATGAGCAGTTCTTC.

In its sample, this clonotype was seen many times. The V call is TRBV20-1, the J call TRBJ1-5; no clear D gene. Germline loops: CDR1 DFQATT, CDR2 SNEGSKA (reference sequence). The CDR3 contains 16 residues. V gave up 3 bases and J gave up 0 bases, with 15 bases separating them. The CDR3 bases are TGCAGTGCTAGTACCGGTGAGGGTTATAGCAATCAGCCCCAGCATTTT. Its protein is CSASTGEGYSNQPQHF.

This clonotype has a count of ten or more. One end of the junction fails to match germline, which may point to a read error. This CDR3 is CSVEVRANEQYF. In nucleotides, the CDR3 is TGCAGCGTGGAAGTCAGGGCGAACGAGCAGTACTTC. The V and J genes are TRBV29-1 and TRBJ2-7; possible D gene TRBD1, 5 bases. This CDR3 is built from 12 residues. The germline V gene has CDR1 SQVTM and CDR2 ANQGSEA.

The chain is built from TRBV12-3 or TRBV12-4 and TRBJ2-1; tentative D call: TRBD2 (5 bases). The ends were cut back, 1 base at V and 1 base at J, with 8 bases in the middle. CDR3 length: 15 residues. CDR3 sequence: CASSLDGVSYNEQFF. Written as DNA, the CDR3 is TGTGCCAGCAGTTTAGACGGGGTTTCCTACAATGAGCAGTTCTTC.

This clonotype was counted between two and nine times. This chain links TRBV11-3 with TRBJ2-7; D may be TRBD1 (6 bases). Deletions cut 5 bases from V and 7 bases from J, with 18 bases between. The CDR3 consists of 14 residues. Germline CDR1 is SGHNT and CDR2 is YENEEA. CDR3 bases: TGTGCCAGCAGCCCCCGCCCACAGGGTCCTGAGCAGTACTTC. Translated, it gives CASSPRPQGPEQYF.

This clonotype was counted ten times or more. V and J are TRBV4-3 and TRBJ2-1; 8 bases map to TRBD1. With 4 bases clipped from V and 4 bases from J, the junction kept 9 bases outside the gene matches. The CDR3 has 16 amino acids. The germline V gene has CDR1 LGHNA and CDR2 YSLEER. CDR3 coding DNA: TGCGCCAGCAGCCGGATAGGGACAGGTCTATACAATGAGCAGTTCTTC. Amino acid sequence: CASSRIGTGLYNEQFF.

In its sample, this clonotype was seen many times. This chain uses TRBV20-1 with TRBJ1-5; D uncertain. Trimming removed 5 bases from V and 3 bases from J, with 8 bases in between. CDR1 DFQATT and CDR2 SNEGSKA come from the germline V gene (reference sequence). CDR3 length equals 12 residues. CDR3 in DNA: TGCAGTGCTGCTGGGGTCAATCAGCCCCAGCATTTT. Translation: CSAAGVNQPQHF.